The subject of this entry is one T cell receptor beta chain. Its antigen is still unknown. Qualities for individual bases were not recorded, and no much larger clone is one base off. Relative to germline, V is missing 6 bases and J is missing 2 bases, with 3 bases of the junction outside any gene match. The CDR3 has 14 amino acids, counting the end cysteine and phenylalanine. The DNA shown is the 42-base CDR3, in frame from base 1. CDR1 and CDR2, looked up from the germline V gene, are SNHLY and FYNNEI. This specimen belongs to a study of T cells in Graves' hyperthyroidism and ophthalmopathy (dated by TCRdb to about 2019). With regard to the full study: Peripheral blood samples were taken at initial diagnosis, before any treatment was given. A discovery cohort of fewer than 110 patients, roughly 40 with Graves' ophthalmopathy and under 60 with stable Graves' hyperthyroidism, was used to find distinguishing TCR V-J signatures. Thyroid tissue and blood T-cell repertoires from more than five Graves' hyperthyroidism patients were also compared in the study. An independent validation cohort of 18 to 20 hyperthyroidism patients and approximately 15 patients who later progressed to ophthalmopathy tested prospective prediction of ophthalmopathy. The paper reports TCR Vbeta CDR3 sequencing of about 140 peripheral blood samples: over 40 ophthalmopathy, roughly 80 hyperthyroidism and approximately 17 progressor patients. Once sampling was done, hyperthyroidism patients were given methimazole at a starting dose of 30 mg daily, whereas ophthalmopathy patients were given high-dose intravenous methylprednisolone. For training and testing, the roughly 100 patients in the discovery cohort were randomly divided in a 7:3 ratio.

The TCR beta CDR3 regions were amplified from RNA transcripts. For the first round of RT-PCR on the TCR CDR3, the HTBI primer set was used together with the Qiagen OneStep RT-PCR kit. The libraries were constructed in a second round of multiplex PCR and then size-selected and purified. The libraries were sequenced on an Illumina HiSeq2000 using paired-end 100 bp reads. The original pipeline was this. Raw data were processed with SOAPnuke, discarding reads with adapters, uncalled bases, mean Phred below 15, or no exact constant-primer or identifier match. COPE v1.2.5 was used to merge the high-quality paired reads, and each unique nucleotide sequence was defined as a clonotype. MiTCR v1.1 was used to align the clonotypes against IMGT TRBV, TRBD and TRBJ reference segments. Analysis was restricted to V-J combinations with a frequency above 0.0001, which covered roughly 99% of repertoires. The TCS score was defined as the ratio of F50 (clonal expansion) to E x V (chaos), calculated using BLOSUM62-based TCRdist between CDR3 peptides within each V-J. Welch's t-statistics and random forest reduced roughly 500 V-J features to 10 to 15, which were used in a naive Bayes classifier (R e1071). The Morisita-Horn index was used to measure how similar the thyroid and blood repertoires were. TCRdb applied fastp at Q25 and MiXCR to the public reads, then kept only in-frame beta chains. Here each entry gathers all rows of one CDR3 protein and keeps the most common genes and DNA. The V and J calls were determined by TCRdb, not by the authors. The sample table lists around 100,000 distinct CDR3 sequences, about 50% of them with a count of one. About 25% of the sample rests with the top ten.

Study-wide conclusions, independent of this receptor: Most expanded thyroid clonotypes (frequency above 0.001) were also detected in blood, a finding suggesting that blood repertoires may reflect thyroid immune responses. Ophthalmopathy was separated from stable hyperthyroidism by a 13 V-J signature model, with over 85% sensitivity and about 84% specificity obtained in cross-validation and 80%/75% obtained in testing. Sample size was not statistically predetermined, and investigators were not blinded to group allocation. In validation, the model predicted progression to ophthalmopathy with approximately 71% sensitivity and approximately 74% specificity, a median of 6.5 months before onset.

A patient counted as having stable Graves' hyperthyroidism if no progression to ophthalmopathy occurred over 18 months of follow-up. Hyperthyroidism patients were newly diagnosed, with disease duration under 2 months, and aged 18 to 65 years. Any patient with an uncontrolled infection, another autoimmune disease, pregnancy or lactation was excluded. Diagnoses were established on the basis of clinical symptoms, serum thyroxine and TRAb, thyroid ultrasound, and orbital computed tomography. PBMCs were separated from roughly 9.6 ml of fresh peripheral blood using Ficoll-Paque density gradient centrifugation. Total RNA was extracted with Trizol reagent, and quality was checked on an Agilent 2100 Bioanalyzer.

The source is a man between 35 and 55 years old with Graves' hyperthyroidism. The chain is encoded by TRBV2 joined to TRBJ2-3; TRBD1 agrees with 9 junctional bases. Sequencing was performed on blood. The CDR3 reads CASRTGGTTDTQYF. The DNA is as follows: TGTGCCAGCAGGACAGGGGGGACCACAGATACGCAGTATTTT.